Following are 18 T cell receptor beta chains from one sample sequenced in a study of control samples from healthy donors and cancer patients. Data came from immunoSEQ multiplex PCR; TCRdb stores just in-frame clones and leaves some out. Counted here are roughly 170,000 clones, approximately 92% occurring once; the ten biggest clones make up more than 1.1%. Input material: blood. These receptors were collected from a man younger than 30 in good health.

The chain combines TRBV28 with TRBJ1-5, with 10 bases fitting TRBD1. Germline lookup yields CDR1 MDHEN and CDR2 SYDVKM. Trimming cost V 6 bases and J 2 bases; bases outside gene matches: 7. The CDR3 runs to 16 residues. For the CDR3, the DNA is TGTGCCAGCAGGAGCCGACAGGGGGCTGGCAATCAGCCCCAGCATTTT. Protein sequence: CASRSRQGAGNQPQHF.

This sequence joins TRBV7-8 and TRBJ2-2; 8 bases align to TRBD2. The germline V gene encodes CDR1 SGHVS and CDR2 FQNEAQ. CDR3 size: 15 residues. V lost 2 bases to trimming and J lost 5 bases; unmatched junction nucleotides: 4. The CDR3 DNA sequence: TGTGCCAGCAGCTTAACGACGGGGGGGACCGGGGAGCTGTTTTTT. Protein product: CASSLTTGGTGELFF.

The V call is TRBV7-8, the J call TRBJ1-5, with D tentatively TRBD1 (5 bases). Germline V lookup: CDR1 SGHVS, CDR2 FQNEAQ. The length of the CDR3 is 16 residues. The V end lost 5 bases, the J end lost 3 bases, and 17 bases lay between the germline ends. CDR3 DNA sequence: TGTGCCAGCAGCCCCTCGCCGGGCAGGGACAATCAGCCCCAGCATTTT. This translates into CASSPSPGRDNQPQHF.

This clone has a single count. This rearrangement joins TRBV9 to TRBJ2-1; TRBD2 aligns across 8 bases. CDR3 length: 16 residues. Germline V gene data show CDR1 as SGDLS and CDR2 as YYNGEE. Unmatched junction bases numbered 8, after V lost 4 bases and J lost 2 bases. The CDR3 sequence: CASSPGGRVTYNEQFF. The CDR3 DNA sequence: TGTGCCAGCAGCCCGGGGGGGAGGGTCACCTACAATGAGCAGTTCTTC.

The V gene is TRBV25-1, the J gene TRBJ1-5; possible D gene TRBD1, 5 bases. This CDR3 is built from 15 residues. V shed 2 bases and J shed 2 bases, with 10 bases lying between them. Germline V gene data show CDR1 as MGHDK and CDR2 as SYGVNS. CDR3 region: CASSENQGGNQPQHF. The CDR3 bases are TGTGCCAGCAGTGAAAATCAGGGCGGCAATCAGCCCCAGCATTTT.

The CDR3 DNA follows: TGTGCCAGCAGCTCTCCGGCGAGCTCTGGAAACACCATATATTTT. It codes for CASSSPASSGNTIYF. This chain joins TRBV5-4 and TRBJ1-3; D is uncertain. CDR1 is SGHNT, CDR2 YYREEE, per germline (reference sequence). V lost 3 bases and J lost 0, with 10 bases in between. The CDR3 sequence is 15 residues long.

This chain connects TRBV2 to TRBJ2-1, with 10 nucleotides matching TRBD1. There are 18 residues in the CDR3. Germline CDR1 is SNHLY and CDR2 is FYNNEI. After removal of 2 bases from V and 4 bases from J, the junction contained 11 bases not matched to a gene. CDR3 loop: CASSELVVRDRGYNEQFF. The CDR3, as DNA: TGTGCCAGCAGTGAACTAGTAGTACGGGACAGGGGTTACAATGAGCAGTTCTTC. The whole variable domain, remainder taken from reference TRBV2 and TRBJ2-1, is EPEVTQTPSHQVTQMGQEVILRCVPISNHLYFYWYRQILGQKVEFLVSFYNNEISEKSEIFDDQFSVERPDGSNFTLKIRSTKLEDSAMYFCASSELVVRDRGYNEQFFGPGTRLTVL.

The V gene is TRBV10-1, the J gene TRBJ1-5; TRBD1 aligns across 7 bases. The CDR3 is 19 residues long. Germline lookup yields CDR1 WNHNN and CDR2 SYGVQD (reference sequence). Trimming at V came to 2 bases and at J to 11 bases, leaving 24 bases not matched to a gene. The CDR3 loop is CASSEPGQNFRKFSPAQHF. The CDR3 coding sequence is TGCGCCAGCAGTGAGCCGGGACAGAACTTCCGCAAATTCAGCCCGGCCCAGCATTTT.

V is TRBV5-5 and J is TRBJ2-2, with a weak D call TRBD2 (7 bases). Trimming took off 0 bases at V and 4 bases at J, with 10 bases between the two ends. Germline V gives CDR1 SGHKS, CDR2 YYEKEE (reference sequence). The CDR3 consists of 15 residues. CDR3 sequence (DNA): TGTGCCAGCAGCTTGGTCGGGGGGCGCACCGGGGAGCTGTTTTTT. This codes for CASSLVGGRTGELFF. Based on the CDR3 plus reference TRBV5-5 and TRBJ2-2, the full variable domain is DAGVTQSPTHLIKTRGQQVTLRCSPISGHKSVSWYQQVLGQGPQFIFQYYEKEERGRGNFPDRFSARQFPNYSSELNVNALLLGDSALYLCASSLVGGRTGELFFGEGSRLTVL.

The J gene is TRBJ2-3, the V gene TRBV9, with 7 bases identical to TRBD2. V gave up 0 bases and J gave up 5 bases; unmatched junction bases: 6. Germline lookup yields CDR1 SGDLS and CDR2 YYNGEE. CDR3 length: 15 residues. CDR3 coding DNA: TGTGCCAGCAGCGTAGGGACGGGGGGTGGAGATACGCAGTATTTT. Its translation: CASSVGTGGGDTQYF.

The genes are TRBV5-4 and TRBJ1-4; D is possibly TRBD1 (5 bases). The length of the CDR3 is 14 residues. Looked up from germline, CDR1 is SGHNT and CDR2 is YYREEE (reference sequence). The V end lost 2 bases, the J end lost 0 bases, and 5 bases lay between the germline ends. The CDR3 loop is CASSLQATNEKLFF. The CDR3 nucleotides are TGTGCCAGCAGCTTACAGGCAACTAATGAAAAACTGTTTTTT.

The chain carries TRBV5-4 and TRBJ2-7; 7 bases line up with TRBD1. The CDR3 has 16 amino acids. CDR1 and CDR2 (germline): SGHNT, YYREEE (reference sequence). V was pared by 4 bases and J by 0 bases, with 10 bases of the junction left unmatched. This CDR3 reads CASSPTGTESSYEQYF. CDR3 in DNA: TGTGCCAGCAGCCCGACCGGGACAGAGAGCTCCTACGAGCAGTACTTC.

The rearrangement links TRBV7-3 to TRBJ1-3, with 10 bases identical to TRBD1. The CDR3 runs to 16 residues. With 5 bases clipped from V and 3 bases from J, the junction kept 7 bases outside the gene matches. Per germline, CDR1 SGHTA and CDR2 FQGTGA. The CDR3 bases are TGTGCCAGCAGCAAGGACAGGGGGGTCGTTGGAAACACCATATATTTT. Translation: CASSKDRGVVGNTIYF.

This clone was seen ten or more times. In DNA, the CDR3 is TGTGCCAGCAGCCTCCGTTCCTACGAGCAGTACTTC. Its protein is CASSLRSYEQYF. V and J are TRBV7-9 and TRBJ2-7, with D unresolved. Germline CDR1 reads SEHNR; CDR2 reads FQNEAQ (reference sequence). The CDR3 covers 12 residues. V was trimmed by 5 bases and J by 1 base, leaving 6 bases between them.

This clone was observed a handful of times. This chain uses TRBV19 with TRBJ2-1; D might be TRBD1 (6 bases). The CDR3 length is 15 residues. The germline gives CDR1 LNHDA, CDR2 SQIVND (reference sequence). The V and J ends lost 5 bases and 0 bases respectively, with 11 bases between them. The chain's CDR3 is CASSGTGSSYNEQFF. CDR3 bases: TGTGCCAGTAGTGGAACAGGGAGCTCCTACAATGAGCAGTTCTTC. The variable domain in full, with the rest retrieved from reference TRBV19 and TRBJ2-1, is DGGITQSPKYLFRKEGQNVTLSCEQNLNHDAMYWYRQDPGQGLRLIYYSQIVNDFQKGDIAEGYSVSREKKESFPLTVTSAQKNPTAFYLCASSGTGSSYNEQFFGPGTRLTVL.

The chain uses TRBV6-1 and TRBJ2-7, with D perhaps given as TRBD1 or TRBD2 (5 bases each). V was pared by 2 bases and J by 2 bases, with 25 bases between. Germline V gives CDR1 MNHNS, CDR2 SASEGT. The CDR3 has 19 amino acids. The CDR3 protein is CASSEWDLSFGAGPYEQYF. CDR3 coding DNA: TGTGCCAGCAGTGAATGGGACCTCAGTTTTGGGGCCGGGCCCTACGAGCAGTACTTC.

V and J are TRBV5-4 and TRBJ2-3; the D gene is possibly TRBD2 (6 bases). Per germline, CDR1 SGHNT and CDR2 YYREEE (reference sequence). This CDR3 is 14 amino acids long. Trimming took off 4 bases at V and 6 bases at J, with 15 bases between the two ends. The DNA of the CDR3 is TGTGCCAGCAGCCGACTAGACTCCCGGGATACGCAGTATTTT. Translation: CASSRLDSRDTQYF.

The chain uses TRBV30 and TRBJ1-6, with 9 bases aligning to TRBD1. The germline CDR1 and CDR2 sequences are GTSNPN and SVGIG (reference sequence). This CDR3 is built from 14 residues. V trimming: 2 bases; J trimming: 9 bases; junction bases outside the gene matches: 5. The CDR3 spells CAWSSGTGFSPLHF. The CDR3 region has the DNA TGTGCCTGGAGTTCCGGGACAGGGTTTTCACCCCTCCACTTT. Full variable domain (missing parts from reference TRBV30 and TRBJ1-6): SQTIHQWPATLVQPVGSPLSLECTVEGTSNPNLYWYRQAAGRGLQLLFYSVGIGQISSEVPQNLSASRPQDRQFILSSKKLLLSDSGFYLCAWSSGTGFSPLHFGNGTRLTVT.